This section outlines one T cell receptor beta chain sequence together with its context. Its antigen is not known. This sample stems from a study of T cells in Graves' hyperthyroidism and ophthalmopathy. Study-level findings and limits: Ophthalmopathy cases were set apart from stable hyperthyroidism by a 13 V-J model.

The CDR3 is made up of 15 amino acids. V was clipped by 4 bases and J by 4 bases; unmatched bases: 9. CDR1 and CDR2 (germline): LNHDA, SQIVND (reference sequence). Amplification yielded TCR beta CDR3 regions, with RNA transcripts as the source. TCR CDR3 regions were first amplified by RT-PCR with HTBI primers. A single record per CDR3 protein comes from TCRdb applying MiXCR to the multiplex PCR reads. The sample includes about 400,000 distinct CDR3 sequences, approximately 15% of them seen just once. Duration under 3 months, a NOSPECS grade of at least 4, and a Clinical Activity Score of at least 3 characterized the ophthalmopathy patients. Thyroid ultrasound, orbital computed tomography, clinical symptoms, and serum thyroxine and TRAb underpinned diagnoses. Fresh peripheral blood, approximately 10 ml, yielded the PBMCs.

The TCR originated in a young man with Graves' ophthalmopathy. The rearrangement uses TRBV19 and TRBJ1-2; 7 bases agree with TRBD1. Material: blood. The CDR3 region is CASSKGTANRYGYTF. The CDR3 DNA follows: TGTGCCAGTAGTAAGGGGACAGCTAATCGCTATGGCTACACCTTC.